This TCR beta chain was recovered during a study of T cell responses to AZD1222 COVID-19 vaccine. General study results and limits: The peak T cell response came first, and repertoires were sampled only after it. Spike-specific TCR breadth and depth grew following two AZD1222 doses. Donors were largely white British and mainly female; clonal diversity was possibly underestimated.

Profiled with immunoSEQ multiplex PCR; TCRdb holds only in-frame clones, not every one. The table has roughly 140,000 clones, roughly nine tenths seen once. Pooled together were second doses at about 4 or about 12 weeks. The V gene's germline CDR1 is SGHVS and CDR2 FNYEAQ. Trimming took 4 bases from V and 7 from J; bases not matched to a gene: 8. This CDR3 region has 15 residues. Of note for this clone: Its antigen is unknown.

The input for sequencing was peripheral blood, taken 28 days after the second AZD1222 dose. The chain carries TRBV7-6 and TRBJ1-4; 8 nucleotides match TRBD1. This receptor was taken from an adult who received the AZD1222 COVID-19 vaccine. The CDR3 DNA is TGTGCCAGCAGCTCTCCAGGGGGCGTAGGTGAAAAACTGTTTTTT. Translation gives CASSSPGGVGEKLFF.